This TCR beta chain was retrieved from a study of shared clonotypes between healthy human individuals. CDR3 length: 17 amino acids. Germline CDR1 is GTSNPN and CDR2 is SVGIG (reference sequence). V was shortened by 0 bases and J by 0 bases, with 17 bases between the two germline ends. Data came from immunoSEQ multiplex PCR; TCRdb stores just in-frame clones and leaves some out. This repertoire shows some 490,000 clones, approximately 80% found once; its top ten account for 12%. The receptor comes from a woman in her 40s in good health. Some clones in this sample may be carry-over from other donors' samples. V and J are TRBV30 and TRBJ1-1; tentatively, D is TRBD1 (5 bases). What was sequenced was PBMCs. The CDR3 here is CAWSVDRGYSVNTEAFF. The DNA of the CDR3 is TGTGCCTGGAGTGTAGATCGGGGGTACAGCGTGAACACTGAAGCTTTCTTT. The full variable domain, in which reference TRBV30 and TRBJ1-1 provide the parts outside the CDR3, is SQTIHQWPATLVQPVGSPLSLECTVEGTSNPNLYWYRQAAGRGLQLLFYSVGIGQISSEVPQNLSASRPQDRQFILSSKKLLLSDSGFYLCAWSVDRGYSVNTEAFFGQGTRLTVV.